This T cell receptor beta chain appears in the sequencing data of a study of blood T cells in healthy people across ages. Combining a sample-barcoded 5' primer with a J-beta primer mix, a second PCR ran for about 6 to 12 cycles. TCRdb re-analysed the 5' RACE reads in MiXCR, keeping a single row per CDR3 protein. The table has about 1.5 million distinct CDR3 sequences, roughly 40% seen once. Each donor gave 9 to 10 milliliters of peripheral blood. The extraction recovered at least 6 micrograms of total RNA per sample. This clonotype appeared a few times. No antigen is known for it. Points from the study as a whole: A roughly linear age-dependent decrease characterized TCR beta diversity per million T cells. Lack of knowledge of donor CMV status possibly confounded expanded clonotype changes.

The CDR3 length is 15 residues. The V end lost 0 bases, the J end lost 1 base, and 12 bases lay between the germline ends. Germline V lookup: CDR1 DFQATT, CDR2 SNEGSKA (reference sequence). The chain has TRBV20-1 and TRBJ1-1, with TRBD1 as a possible D gene (6 bases). The receptor was isolated from a woman aged 18-35 years in good health. The sample comprised blood. The chain's CDR3 is CSARDPGGGNTEAFF. Written as DNA, the CDR3 is TGCAGTGCTAGAGATCCCGGAGGGGGGAACACTGAAGCTTTCTTT.